Given below is one T cell receptor beta chain in context. The antigen remains undetermined. This record belongs to a study of OX40 agonist ivuxolimab in advanced cancers. Study-wide background: Ivuxolimab, an agonistic anti-OX40 (CD134) antibody, was given to patients. Three dose-escalation patients had partial responses: one with hepatocellular carcinoma and two with cutaneous melanoma.

Whole-study results and caveats: Averaged across samples, CD8+ T cells carried more expanded clones than CD4+ did. Clonal expansion by week 6 occurred in CD4+ and CD8+ blood T cells (at 0.1 to 3.0 mg/kg).

Some clones are missing from TCRdb's copy, which holds only in-frame ones; the method was immunoSEQ multiplex PCR. The table has approximately 60,000 clones, approximately 85% seen once. This specimen consisted of CD4+ or CD8+ T cells sorted from blood, obtained in a trial of the OX40 agonist ivuxolimab. The TCR sequence derives from an adult with an advanced solid tumor such as melanoma, head and neck, liver or kidney cancer.

The CDR3 region is CSVEKDSRGNEQFF. The CDR3 DNA follows: TGCAGCGTTGAAAAGGACAGCCGGGGCAATGAGCAGTTCTTC. This rearrangement joins TRBV29-1 to TRBJ2-1; a possible D gene is TRBD1 (6 bases). Trimming removed 2 bases at V and 6 bases at J, with 14 bases between. The germline V gene encodes CDR1 SQVTM and CDR2 ANQGSEA. The CDR3 totals 14 residues.